This TCR beta chain was captured in a study of blood T cell repertoires in COVID-19. Study overall: Sites across the United States, Italy and Spain contributed samples from acute and convalescent COVID-19. PBMCs, B-cell-depleted T cells, or T cells provided the cDNA or gDNA that made up the material.

The trim removed 1 base at V and 4 bases at J, leaving 2 bases unmatched. CDR3 length: 14 amino acids. Per the germline V gene, CDR1 is SGHRS and CDR2 is YFSETQ. Original handling: Estimation of nucleated cell counts relied on the amplification of reference gene primers. The data were produced by immunoSEQ multiplex PCR, yet TCRdb's version contains in-frame clones alone and is incomplete. Clonal size and the V and J genes are those of that table, whereas D and trimming came from the DNA. The sample includes 90,000 to 150,000 clones, roughly nine tenths of them seen just once. The sequence came from a man in his 70s who had recovered from COVID-19. V usage is TRBV5-1 and J usage is TRBJ2-3; 8 bases line up with TRBD2. The specimen sequenced was peripheral blood. Here the CDR3 DNA reads TGCGCCAGCAGCTTGACGCGGGGGGCAGATACGCAGTATTTT. Translated: CASSLTRGADTQYF.